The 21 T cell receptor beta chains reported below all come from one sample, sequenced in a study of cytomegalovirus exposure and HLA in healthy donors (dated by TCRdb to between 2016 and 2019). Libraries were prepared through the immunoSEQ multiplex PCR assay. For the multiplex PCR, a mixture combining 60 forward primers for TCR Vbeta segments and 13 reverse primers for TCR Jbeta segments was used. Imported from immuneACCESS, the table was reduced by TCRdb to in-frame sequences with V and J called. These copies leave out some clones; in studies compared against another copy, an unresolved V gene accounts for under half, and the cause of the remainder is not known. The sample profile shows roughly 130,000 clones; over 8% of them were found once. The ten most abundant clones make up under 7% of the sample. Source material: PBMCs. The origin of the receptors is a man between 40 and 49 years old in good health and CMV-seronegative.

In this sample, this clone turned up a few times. CDR3 sequence: CASSLRGGREEETQYF. The DNA for the CDR3 is TGTGCCAGCAGCTTGCGCGGGGGCCGAGAGGAAGAGACCCAGTACTTC. This sequence joins TRBV7-2 and TRBJ2-5, with D tentatively TRBD2 (7 bases). The CDR3 is 16 amino acids. V was trimmed by 3 bases and J by 3 bases, leaving 17 bases between them. Per the germline V gene, CDR1 is SGHTA and CDR2 is FQGNSA.

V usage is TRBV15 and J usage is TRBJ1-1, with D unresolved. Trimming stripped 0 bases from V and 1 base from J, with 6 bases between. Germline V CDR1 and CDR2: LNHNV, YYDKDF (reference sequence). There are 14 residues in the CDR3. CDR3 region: CATSREIKNTEAFF. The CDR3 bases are TGTGCCACCAGCAGAGAAATAAAGAACACTGAAGCTTTCTTT. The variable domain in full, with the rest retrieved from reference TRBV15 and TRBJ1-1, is DAMVIQNPRYQVTQFGKPVTLSCSQTLNHNVMYWYQQKSSQAPKLLFHYYDKDFNNEADTPDNFQSRRPNTSFCFLDIRSPGLGDTAMYLCATSREIKNTEAFFGQGTRLTVV.

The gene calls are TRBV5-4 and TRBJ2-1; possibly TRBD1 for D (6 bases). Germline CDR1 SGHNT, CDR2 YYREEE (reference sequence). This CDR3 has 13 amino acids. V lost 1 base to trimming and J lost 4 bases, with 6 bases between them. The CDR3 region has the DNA TGTGCCAGCAGCTTGACAGGGTACAATGAGCAGTTCTTC. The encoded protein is CASSLTGYNEQFF.

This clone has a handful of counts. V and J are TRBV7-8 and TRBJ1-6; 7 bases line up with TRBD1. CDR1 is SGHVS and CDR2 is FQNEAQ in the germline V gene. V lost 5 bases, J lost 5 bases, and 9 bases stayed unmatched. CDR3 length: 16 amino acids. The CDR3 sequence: CASSRTGQTNNSPLHF. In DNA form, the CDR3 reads TGTGCCAGCAGCCGTACGGGACAGACAAATAATTCACCCCTCCACTTT.

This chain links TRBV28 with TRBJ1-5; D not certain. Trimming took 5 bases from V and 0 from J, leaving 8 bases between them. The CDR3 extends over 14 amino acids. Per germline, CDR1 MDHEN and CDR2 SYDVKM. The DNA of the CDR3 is TGTGCCAGCAGTCCTGGCCCTAGCAATCAGCCCCAGCATTTT. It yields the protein CASSPGPSNQPQHF. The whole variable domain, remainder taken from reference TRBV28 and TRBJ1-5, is DVKVTQSSRYLVKRTGEKVFLECVQDMDHENMFWYRQDPGLGLRLIYFSYDVKMKEKGDIPEGYSVSREKKERFSLILESASTNQTSMYLCASSPGPSNQPQHFGDGTRLSIL.

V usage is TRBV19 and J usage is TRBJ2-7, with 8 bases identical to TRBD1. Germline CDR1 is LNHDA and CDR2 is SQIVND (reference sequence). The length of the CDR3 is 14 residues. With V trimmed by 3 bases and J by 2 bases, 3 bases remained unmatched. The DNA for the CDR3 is TGTGCCAGTAGTATCCAGGGGGCCCCCTACGAGCAGTACTTC. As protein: CASSIQGAPYEQYF.

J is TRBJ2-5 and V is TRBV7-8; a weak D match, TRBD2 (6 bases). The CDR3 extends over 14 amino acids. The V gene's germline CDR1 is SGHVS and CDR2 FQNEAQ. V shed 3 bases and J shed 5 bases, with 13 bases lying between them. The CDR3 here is CASSFLANSETQYF. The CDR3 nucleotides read TGTGCCAGCAGCTTTCTAGCGAATTCGGAGACCCAGTACTTC.

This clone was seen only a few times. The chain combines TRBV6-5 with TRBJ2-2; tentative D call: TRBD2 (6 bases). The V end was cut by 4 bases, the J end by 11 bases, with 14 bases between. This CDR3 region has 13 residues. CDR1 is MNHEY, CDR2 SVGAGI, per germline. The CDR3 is CASSWRSGLELFF. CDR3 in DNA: TGTGCCAGCAGTTGGCGTAGCGGTCTAGAGCTGTTTTTT.

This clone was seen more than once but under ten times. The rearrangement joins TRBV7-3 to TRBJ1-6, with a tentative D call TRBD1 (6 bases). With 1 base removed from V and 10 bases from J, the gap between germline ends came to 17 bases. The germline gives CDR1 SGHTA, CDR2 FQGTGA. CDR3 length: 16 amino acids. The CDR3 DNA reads TGTGCCAGCAGCTTAAGGCGCTCAGGGGTAGGATCACCCCTCCACTTT. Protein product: CASSLRRSGVGSPLHF. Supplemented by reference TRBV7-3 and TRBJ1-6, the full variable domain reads GAGVSQTPSNKVTEKGKYVELRCDPISGHTALYWYRQSLGQGPEFLIYFQGTGAADDSGLPNDRFFAVRPEGSVSTLKIQRTERGDSAVYLCASSLRRSGVGSPLHFGNGTRLTVT.

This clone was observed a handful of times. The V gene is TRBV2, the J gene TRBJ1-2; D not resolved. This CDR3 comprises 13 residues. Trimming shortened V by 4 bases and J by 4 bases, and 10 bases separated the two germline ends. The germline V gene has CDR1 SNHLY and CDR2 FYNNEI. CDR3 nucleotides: TGTGCCAGCAGTGTTGGGCTCACCTATGGCTACACCTTC. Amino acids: CASSVGLTYGYTF. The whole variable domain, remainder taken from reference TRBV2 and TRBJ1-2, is EPEVTQTPSHQVTQMGQEVILRCVPISNHLYFYWYRQILGQKVEFLVSFYNNEISEKSEIFDDQFSVERPDGSNFTLKIRSTKLEDSAMYFCASSVGLTYGYTFGSGTRLTVV.

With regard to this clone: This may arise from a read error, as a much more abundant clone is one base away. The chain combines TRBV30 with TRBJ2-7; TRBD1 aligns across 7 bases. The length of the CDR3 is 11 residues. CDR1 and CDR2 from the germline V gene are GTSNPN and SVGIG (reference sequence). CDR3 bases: TGTGCCTGGGGGGACAGTTACGAGCAGTCCTTC. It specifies CAWGDSYEQSF.

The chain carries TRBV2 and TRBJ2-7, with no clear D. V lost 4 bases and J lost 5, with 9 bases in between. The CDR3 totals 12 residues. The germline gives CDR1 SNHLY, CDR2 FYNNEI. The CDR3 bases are TGTGCCAGCAGTGCAGGTTTGAACGAGCAGTACTTC. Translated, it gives CASSAGLNEQYF.

CDR3 in DNA: TGTGCCATCAGTGAGAGTAGAGCGGGGAACGGGAATGAGCAGTTCTTC. Protein sequence: CAISESRAGNGNEQFF. The gene calls are TRBV10-3 and TRBJ2-1; 7 nucleotides align to TRBD2. This CDR3 is 16 amino acids long. Germline V gives CDR1 ENHRY, CDR2 SYGVKD. V lost 2 bases, J lost 7 bases, and 11 bases stayed unmatched.

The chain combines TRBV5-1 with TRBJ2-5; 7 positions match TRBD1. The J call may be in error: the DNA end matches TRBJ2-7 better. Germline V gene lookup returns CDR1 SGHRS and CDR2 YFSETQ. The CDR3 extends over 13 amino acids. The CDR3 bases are TGCGCCAGCAGGTCGACAGGGCTCTACGAGCAGTACTTC. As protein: CASRSTGLYEQYF.

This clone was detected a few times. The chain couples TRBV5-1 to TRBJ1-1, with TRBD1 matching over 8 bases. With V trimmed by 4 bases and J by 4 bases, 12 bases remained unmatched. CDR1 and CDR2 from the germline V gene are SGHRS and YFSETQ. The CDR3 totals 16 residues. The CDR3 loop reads CASSRAGGEVGTEAFF. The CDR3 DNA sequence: TGCGCCAGCAGCCGCGCAGGGGGCGAGGTTGGCACTGAAGCTTTCTTT.

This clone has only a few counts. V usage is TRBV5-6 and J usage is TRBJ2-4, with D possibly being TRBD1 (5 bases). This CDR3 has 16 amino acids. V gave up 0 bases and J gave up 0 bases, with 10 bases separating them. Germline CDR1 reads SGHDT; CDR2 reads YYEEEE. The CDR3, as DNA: TGTGCCAGCAGCTTGGGGGGCCAGATAGCCAAAAACATTCAGTACTTC. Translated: CASSLGGQIAKNIQYF.

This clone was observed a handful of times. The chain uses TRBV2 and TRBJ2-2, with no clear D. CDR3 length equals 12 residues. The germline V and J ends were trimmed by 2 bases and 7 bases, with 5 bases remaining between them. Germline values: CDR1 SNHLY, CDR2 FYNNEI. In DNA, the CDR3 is TGTGCCAGCAGTGAATCGGGCGGGGAGCTGTTTTTT. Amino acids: CASSESGGELFF. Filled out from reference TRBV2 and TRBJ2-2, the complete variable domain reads EPEVTQTPSHQVTQMGQEVILRCVPISNHLYFYWYRQILGQKVEFLVSFYNNEISEKSEIFDDQFSVERPDGSNFTLKIRSTKLEDSAMYFCASSESGGELFFGEGSRLTVL.

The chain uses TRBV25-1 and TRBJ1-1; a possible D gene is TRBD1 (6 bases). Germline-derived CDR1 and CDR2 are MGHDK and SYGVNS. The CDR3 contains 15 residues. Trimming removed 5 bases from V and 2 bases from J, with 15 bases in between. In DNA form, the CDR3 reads TGTGCCAGCAGTCCACATACAGGGATTAACACTGAAGCTTTCTTT. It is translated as CASSPHTGINTEAFF.

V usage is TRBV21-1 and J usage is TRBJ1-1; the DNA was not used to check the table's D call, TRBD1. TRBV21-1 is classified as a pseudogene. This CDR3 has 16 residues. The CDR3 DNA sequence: TGTGCCAGCAGCCCCAATGGACAGATTCAGAACACTGAAGCTTTCTTT. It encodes CASSPNGQIQNTEAFF.

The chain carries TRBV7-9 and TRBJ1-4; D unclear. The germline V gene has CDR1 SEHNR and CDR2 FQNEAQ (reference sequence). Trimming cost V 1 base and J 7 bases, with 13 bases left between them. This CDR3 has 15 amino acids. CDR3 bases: TGTGCCAGCAGCTTAGTTGAGGACTGGGGTGAAAAACTGTTTTTT. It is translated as CASSLVEDWGEKLFF. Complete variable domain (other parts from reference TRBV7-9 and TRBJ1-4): DTGVSQNPRHKITKRGQNVTFRCDPISEHNRLYWYRQTLGQGPEFLTYFQNEAQLEKSRLLSDRFSAERPKGSFSTLEIQRTEQGDSAMYLCASSLVEDWGEKLFFGSGTQLSVL.

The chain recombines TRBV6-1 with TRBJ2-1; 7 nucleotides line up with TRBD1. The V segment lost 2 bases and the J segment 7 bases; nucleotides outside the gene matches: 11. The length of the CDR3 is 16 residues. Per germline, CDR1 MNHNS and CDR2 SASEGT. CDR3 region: CASSERQGMRRNEQFF. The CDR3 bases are TGTGCCAGCAGTGAAAGACAGGGAATGAGAAGGAATGAGCAGTTCTTC.